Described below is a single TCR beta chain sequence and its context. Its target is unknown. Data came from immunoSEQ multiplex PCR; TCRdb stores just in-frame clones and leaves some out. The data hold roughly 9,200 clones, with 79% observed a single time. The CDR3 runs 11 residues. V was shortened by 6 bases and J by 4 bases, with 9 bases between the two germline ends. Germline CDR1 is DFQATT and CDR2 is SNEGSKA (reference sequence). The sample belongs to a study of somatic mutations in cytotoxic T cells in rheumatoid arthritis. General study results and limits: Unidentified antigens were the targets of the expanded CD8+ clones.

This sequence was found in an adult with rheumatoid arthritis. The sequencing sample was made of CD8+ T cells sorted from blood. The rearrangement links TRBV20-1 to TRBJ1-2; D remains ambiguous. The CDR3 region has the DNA TGCAGTGCGTCGGATAGCTATGGCTACACCTTC. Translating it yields CSASDSYGYTF.